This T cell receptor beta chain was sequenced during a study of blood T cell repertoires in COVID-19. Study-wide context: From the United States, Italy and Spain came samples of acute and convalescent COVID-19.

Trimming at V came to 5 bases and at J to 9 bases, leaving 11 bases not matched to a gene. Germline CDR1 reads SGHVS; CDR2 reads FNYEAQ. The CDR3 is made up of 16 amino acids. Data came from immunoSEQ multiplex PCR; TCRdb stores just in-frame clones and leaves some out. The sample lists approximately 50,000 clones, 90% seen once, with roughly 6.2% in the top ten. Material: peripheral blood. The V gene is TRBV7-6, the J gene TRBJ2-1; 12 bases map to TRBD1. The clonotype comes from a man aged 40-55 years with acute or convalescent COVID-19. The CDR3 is CASSRPPGQGAGEQFF. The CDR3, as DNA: TGTGCCAGCAGCCGACCTCCGGGACAGGGGGCCGGTGAGCAGTTCTTC.